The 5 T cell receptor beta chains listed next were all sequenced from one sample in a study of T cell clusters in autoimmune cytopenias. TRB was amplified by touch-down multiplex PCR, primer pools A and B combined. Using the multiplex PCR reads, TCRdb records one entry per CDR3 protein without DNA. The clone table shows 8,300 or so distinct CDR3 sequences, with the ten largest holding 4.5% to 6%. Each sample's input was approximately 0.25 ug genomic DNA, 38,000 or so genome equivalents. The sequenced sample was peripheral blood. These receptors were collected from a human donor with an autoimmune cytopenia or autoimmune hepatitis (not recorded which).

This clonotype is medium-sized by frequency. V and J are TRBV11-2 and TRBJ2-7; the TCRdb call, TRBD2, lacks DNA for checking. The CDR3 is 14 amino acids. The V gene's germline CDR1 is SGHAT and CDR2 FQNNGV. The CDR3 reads CASSLGAGNYEQYF.

The CDR3 spells CASSQVGGVYEQYF. J is TRBJ2-7 and V is TRBV14; the TRBD2 assignment by TCRdb is unverifiable without DNA. CDR1 is SGHDN, CDR2 FVKESK, per germline. CDR3 length equals 14 residues.

The CDR3 protein is CASSLAMGPHYNEQFF. The chain couples TRBV7-9 to TRBJ2-1; TCRdb lists TRBD1, though no DNA is available to test this call. Germline V lookup: CDR1 SEHNR, CDR2 FQNEAQ (reference sequence). The CDR3 loop spans 16 amino acids. The full variable domain, rest sourced from reference TRBV7-9 and TRBJ2-1, is DTGVSQNPRHKITKRGQNVTFRCDPISEHNRLYWYRQTLGQGPEFLTYFQNEAQLEKSRLLSDRFSAERPKGSFSTLEIQRTEQGDSAMYLCASSLAMGPHYNEQFFGPGTRLTVL.

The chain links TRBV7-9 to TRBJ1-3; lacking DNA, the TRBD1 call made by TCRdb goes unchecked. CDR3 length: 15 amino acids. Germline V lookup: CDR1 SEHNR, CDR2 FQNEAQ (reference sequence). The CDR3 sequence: CASRTDSHSGNTIYF.

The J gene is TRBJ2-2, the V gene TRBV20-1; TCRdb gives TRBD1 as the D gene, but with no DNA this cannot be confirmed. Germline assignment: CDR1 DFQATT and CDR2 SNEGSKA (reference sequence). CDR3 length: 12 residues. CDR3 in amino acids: CSAARTGWELFF.